This TCR beta chain is drawn from a study of low-dose radiotherapy and immunotherapy resistance in tumors. Study in general: Cohort 2's total reached 13 Gy over 26 weeks, at 1 Gy per fraction every two weeks. The patients were given nivolumab 240 mg every two weeks and ipilimumab 1 mg/kg every six weeks, through an intravenous route.

CDR3 length: 16 residues. V lost 1 base and J 0 bases, leaving 9 bases between the germline ends. Germline values: CDR1 LGHNA, CDR2 YNFKEQ. In the RACIN dose-escalation trial, donors got nivolumab plus ipilimumab with aspirin, cyclophosphamide and radiotherapy. Covering alpha and beta chains, TRAV- and TRBV-specific primers were used for the first-strand cDNA. For amplifying TCRs, the PCR ran for approximately 21 cycles with Phusion, which was used together with a constant-region primer and the adapter on the V primers. Each CDR3 protein gets one entry after TCRdb re-called the reads with MiXCR. Of 13,000 to 15,000 distinct CDR3 sequences detected, roughly 48% appear once; the ten largest clones hold about 3.5%.

V usage is TRBV4-2 and J usage is TRBJ2-2; D is uncertain. The TCR comes from a human donor with advanced metastatic prostate, ovarian, gallbladder or colorectal cancer (not recorded which). This table probably holds off-target reads from a library built for another chain. The CDR3 nucleotides are TGTGCCAGCAGCCAAGGAAGTCTAACGAACACCGGGGAGCTGTTTTTT. Its translation: CASSQGSLTNTGELFF.